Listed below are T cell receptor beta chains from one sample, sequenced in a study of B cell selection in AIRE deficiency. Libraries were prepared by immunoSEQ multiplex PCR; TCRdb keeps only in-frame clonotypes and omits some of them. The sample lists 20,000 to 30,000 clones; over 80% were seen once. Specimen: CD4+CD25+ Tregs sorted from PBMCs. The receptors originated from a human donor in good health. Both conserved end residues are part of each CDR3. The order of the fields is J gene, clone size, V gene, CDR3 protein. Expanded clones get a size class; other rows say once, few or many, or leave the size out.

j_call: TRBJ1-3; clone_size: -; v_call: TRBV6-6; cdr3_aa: CASSTSIVGPGNTIYF
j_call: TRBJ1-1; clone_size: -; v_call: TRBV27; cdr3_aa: CASSLSTREVAEAFF
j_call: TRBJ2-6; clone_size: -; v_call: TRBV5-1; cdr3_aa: CASSLAGEGANVLTF
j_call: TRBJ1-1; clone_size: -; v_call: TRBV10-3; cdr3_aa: CAIKPGDGAEAFF
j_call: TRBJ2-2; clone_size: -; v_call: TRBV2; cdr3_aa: CAWRGRHTGELFF
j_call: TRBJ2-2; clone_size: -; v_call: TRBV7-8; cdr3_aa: CASSFSGAGTGELFF
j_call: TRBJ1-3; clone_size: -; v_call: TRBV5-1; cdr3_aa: CASSPGDRGNTIYF
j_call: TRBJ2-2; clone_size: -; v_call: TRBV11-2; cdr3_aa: CASSLGDRDTGELFF
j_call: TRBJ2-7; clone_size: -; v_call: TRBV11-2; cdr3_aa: CASSSSGGTTYEQYF
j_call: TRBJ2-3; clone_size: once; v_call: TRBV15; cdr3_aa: CATSRDLGDTQYF
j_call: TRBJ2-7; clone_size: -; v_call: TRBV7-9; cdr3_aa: CASSLEGAYEQYF
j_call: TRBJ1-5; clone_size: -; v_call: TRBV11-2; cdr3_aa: CASSLGRDQPQHF
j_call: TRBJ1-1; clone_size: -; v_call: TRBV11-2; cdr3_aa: CASSPTGMATEAFF
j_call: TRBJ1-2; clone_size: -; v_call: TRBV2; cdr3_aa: CASSPHRDRASYGYTF
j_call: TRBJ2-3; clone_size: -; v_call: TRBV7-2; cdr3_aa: CASAPEGRATDTQYF